A single sample gave rise to the 5 T cell receptor beta chains below, sequenced in a study of neurological immune-mediated disorders. TCRdb re-called the 5' RACE reads with MiXCR, one entry per CDR3 protein. The sample lists 46,000 or so distinct CDR3 sequences, around 4.5% occurring once. Sequencing input: PBMCs. The receptor set was obtained from a woman aged 55-70 years with multiple sclerosis.

This clonotype came up many times. The CDR3 reads CSVGREDRTDTQYF. The CDR3 DNA reads as TGCAGCGTTGGTCGGGAGGACCGCACAGATACGCAGTATTTT. This chain joins TRBV29-1 and TRBJ2-3, with 7 bases identical to TRBD2. The V gene's germline CDR1 is SQVTM and CDR2 ANQGSEA. V shed 4 bases, J shed 1 base, and the junction held 5 bases outside the gene matches. The CDR3 is made up of 14 amino acids.

This clonotype was counted many times. The chain is built from TRBV3-1 and TRBJ1-5; 8 positions agree with TRBD1. This CDR3 has 14 residues. Trimming took 4 bases from V and 3 from J; bases not matched to a gene: 2. The V gene's germline CDR1 is LGHDT and CDR2 YNNKEL (reference sequence). DNA of the CDR3: TGTGCCAGCAGCCTGACAGGGGACAATCAGCCCCAGCATTTT. Translated, it gives CASSLTGDNQPQHF.

This clonotype was recorded at least ten times. The rearrangement joins TRBV2 to TRBJ1-4; D ambiguous. This CDR3 comprises 15 residues. In germline, CDR1 is SNHLY, CDR2 FYNNEI. V lost 1 base and J 0 bases, leaving 6 bases between the germline ends. The CDR3 DNA is TGTGCCAGCAGTGAAGAACACCCAACTAATGAAAAACTGTTTTTT. Protein: CASSEEHPTNEKLFF.

This clonotype occurred many times. In nucleotides, the CDR3 is TGTGCCAGCAGCTTAGCCGGAGCAGGGGATATCACCGGGGAGCTGTTTTTT. It encodes CASSLAGAGDITGELFF. The chain employs TRBV11-3 and TRBJ2-2; a weak D match, TRBD1 (6 bases). This CDR3 comprises 17 residues. V was cut by 1 base and J by 4 bases, with 16 bases left in between. Germline assignment: CDR1 SGHNT and CDR2 YENEEA.

The gene calls are TRBV4-2 and TRBJ1-1; perhaps TRBD1 as D (6 bases). CDR1 is LGHNA and CDR2 is YNFKEQ in the germline V gene. The CDR3 has 15 amino acids. The V gene lost 1 base and the J gene lost 7 bases, with 16 bases spanning the gap. CDR3 sequence reads: CASSQVAGGEYEAFF. The CDR3 coding sequence is TGTGCCAGCAGCCAAGTAGCGGGGGGCGAATATGAAGCTTTCTTT.